The 21 T cell receptor beta chains below come from one sample, sequenced in a study of T cell responses to AZD1222 COVID-19 vaccine. This table comes from immunoSEQ multiplex PCR, and its TCRdb copy is limited to in-frame clones, with some not included. The data show about 150,000 clones, about 92% seen once. The material was peripheral blood, obtained 28 days after the second AZD1222 dose. The receptors were sampled from an adult who received the AZD1222 COVID-19 vaccine.

CDR3 sequence: CAISESRNTEAFF. CDR3 sequence (DNA): TGTGCCATCAGTGAGTCAAGGAACACTGAAGCTTTCTTT. V gene TRBV10-3 combines with J gene TRBJ1-1; D unclear. The germline CDR1 and CDR2 sequences are ENHRY and SYGVKD. The CDR3 is 13 amino acids. V lost 0 bases and J 1 base, leaving 3 bases between the germline ends.

The chain joins TRBV9 to TRBJ1-4; weak D call: TRBD1 (6 bases). Germline CDR1 and CDR2: SGDLS and YYNGEE. This CDR3 is built from 16 residues. Trimming took 3 bases from V and 4 from J, leaving 16 bases between them. The CDR3 here is CASSEGGLGVNEKLFF. The CDR3 DNA follows: TGTGCCAGCAGCGAGGGGGGCCTAGGGGTTAATGAAAAACTGTTTTTT.

V and J are TRBV6-5 and TRBJ1-4; possibly TRBD1 for D (5 bases). The germline V gene has CDR1 MNHEY and CDR2 SVGAGI. CDR3 size: 15 residues. V was pared by 5 bases and J by 7 bases, with 17 bases between. CDR3 sequence reads: CASSRGVGVAEKLFF. The CDR3 DNA is TGTGCCAGCAGTAGAGGGGTTGGGGTGGCTGAAAAACTGTTTTTT.

The chain employs TRBV7-2 and TRBJ1-1; D is undetermined. V was clipped by 2 bases and J by 1 base, with 5 bases between them. Germline CDR1 SGHTA, CDR2 FQGNSA. This CDR3 comprises 13 residues. The CDR3 region is CASSLRGNTEAFF. The DNA of the CDR3 is TGTGCCAGCAGCTTACGGGGGAACACTGAAGCTTTCTTT.

The chain is built from TRBV3-1 (or the pseudogene TRBV3-2) and TRBJ2-3; D is perhaps TRBD1 or TRBD2 (5 bases each). The CDR3 extends over 14 amino acids. Germline V gene lookup returns CDR1 LGHDT and CDR2 YNNKEL (reference sequence). V was clipped by 6 bases and J by 0 bases, with 10 bases between them. In DNA, the CDR3 is TGTGCCAGCAGTTCACGGGGCAGCACAGATACGCAGTATTTT. Translation gives CASSSRGSTDTQYF.

V and J are TRBV4-1 and TRBJ1-2; TRBD1 aligns across 7 bases. V was pared by 2 bases and J by 4 bases, with 7 bases of the junction left unmatched. The CDR3 is 15 residues long. Germline CDR1 is MGHRA and CDR2 is YSYEKL. The CDR3: CASSQTGEAVYGYTF. The CDR3 nucleotides read TGCGCCAGCAGCCAAACAGGGGAGGCGGTCTATGGCTACACCTTC.

This chain joins TRBV25-1 and TRBJ1-1; D uncertain. The V gene's germline CDR1 is MGHDK and CDR2 SYGVNS. The V end lost 9 bases, the J end lost 1 base, and 9 bases lay between the germline ends. The CDR3 extends over 12 amino acids. This CDR3 reads CASTDGNTEAFF. As DNA, the CDR3 is TGTGCCAGTACGGACGGGAACACTGAAGCTTTCTTT.

The chain employs TRBV10-3 and TRBJ2-2; 9 bases fit TRBD1. The CDR3 is made up of 16 amino acids. From germline, CDR1 is ENHRY and CDR2 SYGVKD. V shed 5 bases, J shed 4 bases, and the junction held 8 bases outside the gene matches. CDR3 nucleotides: TGTGCCATCAGTCCTCGGGACAGGGATGCCACCGGGGAGCTGTTTTTT. Protein product: CAISPRDRDATGELFF.

J is TRBJ2-3 and V is TRBV2; 8 bases fit TRBD2. V shed 3 bases and J 3 bases; nucleotides not matched to a gene: 5. The CDR3 is made up of 15 amino acids. Germline V gene lookup returns CDR1 SNHLY and CDR2 FYNNEI. CDR3 loop: CASSEGTRTTDTQYF. In nucleotides, the CDR3 is TGTGCCAGCAGTGAGGGGACTAGGACTACAGATACGCAGTATTTT.

The chain couples TRBV9 to TRBJ2-3; no clear D. CDR1 and CDR2 from the germline V gene are SGDLS and YYNGEE. This CDR3 region has 15 residues. The V end was cut by 0 bases, the J end by 1 base, with 9 bases between. The DNA for the CDR3 is TGTGCCAGCAGCGTAGAAGACATGGGCACAGATACGCAGTATTTT. It translates to CASSVEDMGTDTQYF.

The gene calls are TRBV24-1 and TRBJ1-5; 8 bases align to TRBD1. The V gene's germline CDR1 is KGHDR and CDR2 SFDVKD. The CDR3 sequence is 16 residues long. The V segment lost 3 bases and the J segment 0 bases; nucleotides outside the gene matches: 3. The DNA for the CDR3 is TGTGCCACCAGTGATGGGACAGGTTATAGCAATCAGCCCCAGCATTTT. The encoded protein is CATSDGTGYSNQPQHF.

The chain is built from TRBV19 and TRBJ1-4; D possibly corresponds to TRBD1 (5 bases). Germline V gene lookup returns CDR1 LNHDA and CDR2 SQIVND (reference sequence). The CDR3 has 15 amino acids. Trimming pared 7 bases from V and 7 bases from J, leaving 19 bases between. The CDR3 reads CASTPLTSRGEKLFF. In DNA, the CDR3 is TGTGCCAGTACCCCCCTAACCTCAAGGGGTGAAAAACTGTTTTTT.

V is TRBV6-4 and J is TRBJ2-3; TRBD2 matches at 11 bases. The CDR3 sequence is 16 residues long. Germline V lookup: CDR1 MRHNA, CDR2 SNTAGT. V shed 3 bases, J shed 1 base, and the junction held 3 bases outside the gene matches. The CDR3 region has the DNA TGTGCCAGCAGTGAGGGGACTAGCGGAGGCACAGATACGCAGTATTTT. It is translated as CASSEGTSGGTDTQYF.

The rearrangement joins TRBV7-2 to TRBJ1-4; TRBD1 matches 10 bases. The germline V gene encodes CDR1 SGHTA and CDR2 FQGNSA. The CDR3 covers 16 residues. V lost 1 base to trimming and J lost 6 bases; unmatched junction nucleotides: 5. The CDR3 spells CASSLVPGTGDEKLFF. The CDR3 bases are TGTGCCAGCAGCTTAGTCCCCGGGACAGGGGATGAAAAACTGTTTTTT.

J is TRBJ2-7 and V is TRBV21-1; whether TRBD1, the table's D call, matches the DNA was not checked. TRBV21-1 is flagged as a pseudogene. The CDR3 has 16 residues. The CDR3 loop reads CASSLKHGTGCHEQYF. CDR3 nucleotide sequence: TGTGCCAGCAGCCTAAAGCACGGGACAGGGTGCCACGAGCAGTACTTC.

V and J are TRBV28 and TRBJ2-6; D is ambiguous. V was clipped by 1 base and J by 0 bases, with 10 bases between them. Germline V gene data show CDR1 as MDHEN and CDR2 as SYDVKM. The CDR3 has 17 residues. CDR3 amino acids: CASSLFRRTSGANVLTF. The CDR3 DNA reads TGTGCCAGCAGTTTATTTCGACGTACCTCTGGGGCCAACGTCCTGACTTTC.

The J gene is TRBJ2-7, the V gene TRBV27, with 11 bases aligning to TRBD1. The CDR3 extends over 16 amino acids. Germline CDR1 is MNHEY and CDR2 is SMNVEV (reference sequence). After removal of 2 bases from V and 2 bases from J, the junction contained 5 bases not matched to a gene. As DNA, the CDR3 is TGTGCCAGCAGTTTACTGGGGGACAGGGGGACCTACGAGCAGTACTTC. This gives the protein CASSLLGDRGTYEQYF.

The V and J genes are TRBV7-2 and TRBJ2-7; D possibly corresponds to TRBD1 (6 bases). Germline loops: CDR1 SGHTA, CDR2 FQGNSA. The CDR3 has 13 residues. V was cut by 5 bases and J by 6 bases, with 14 bases left in between. The CDR3 coding sequence is TGTGCCAGCAGCAGCTGGGGGCTGGGCGAGCAGTACTTC. Translation: CASSSWGLGEQYF. Full variable domain (rest looked up from reference TRBV7-2 and TRBJ2-7): GAGVSQSPSNKVTEKGKDVELRCDPISGHTALYWYRQSLGQGLEFLIYFQGNSAPDKSGLPSDRFSAERTGGSVSTLTIQRTQQEDSAVYLCASSSWGLGEQYFGPGTRLTVT.

The V call is TRBV5-1, the J call TRBJ1-5; no clear D gene. Germline CDR1 and CDR2: SGHRS and YFSETQ. CDR3 size: 16 residues. V dropped 4 bases and J dropped 0 bases, with 14 bases sitting between them. The DNA of the CDR3 is TGCGCCAGCAGCCTCAACGCACTGTGTAGCAATCAGCCCCAGCATTTT. Its translation: CASSLNALCSNQPQHF.

The chain carries TRBV20-1 and TRBJ2-1; weak D call: TRBD2 (5 bases). V lost 6 bases to trimming and J lost 9 bases, with 15 bases between them. Germline V gives CDR1 DFQATT, CDR2 SNEGSKA (reference sequence). The length of the CDR3 is 12 residues. The CDR3 DNA follows: TGCAGTGCGAGTCTAGCCAGCAGTGAGCAGTTCTTC. Translating it yields CSASLASSEQFF.

J is TRBJ2-2 and V is TRBV30; D gene unclear. The CDR3 covers 14 residues. Germline lookup yields CDR1 GTSNPN and CDR2 SVGIG (reference sequence). V was cut by 2 bases and J by 1 base, with 8 bases left in between. The CDR3 spells CAWSWKRNTGELFF. The DNA of the CDR3 is TGTGCCTGGAGTTGGAAAAGGAACACCGGGGAGCTGTTTTTT.